This TCR beta chain derives from a study of T cell changes during pregnancy in multiple sclerosis. The repertoire was sequenced with immunoSEQ multiplex PCR; TCRdb's copy has only in-frame clones and lacks some. Of 45,000 to 55,000 clones detected, around 94% appear once; the ten largest clones hold roughly 0.91%. The CDR3 has 15 amino acids. V was clipped by 6 bases and J by 0 bases; unmatched bases: 3. The germline V gene encodes CDR1 MRHNA and CDR2 SNTAGT. The TCR comes from a female donor in good health, enrolled as a control in a pregnancy study. The chain combines TRBV6-4 with TRBJ2-3; 10 bases are shared with TRBD2. The sequenced sample was CD4+ T cells from peripheral blood mononuclear cells, obtained in the second trimester of pregnancy. As DNA, the CDR3 is TGTGCCAGCAGCGCGGGACTAGCGAGCACAGATACGCAGTATTTT. Encoded protein: CASSAGLASTDTQYF.